One and the same sample provided the 27 T cell receptor beta chains below, sequenced in a study of T cells expressing NK-cell markers. TCRdb re-called the 5' RACE reads and catalogs CDR3 proteins one per entry, DNA excluded. The clone table shows roughly 120,000 distinct CDR3 sequences, with the ten largest holding around 18%. The sequenced sample consisted of blood T cells: a sorted CD56 or NKG2C T cell subset, CD4+ or CD8+ T cells, or bulk PBMC T cells (not recorded which). All receptors derive from a woman between 18 and 75 years old in good health.

The chain uses TRBV20-1 and TRBJ1-6; TCRdb calls TRBD1, which cannot be checked without DNA. The CDR3 extends over 13 amino acids. Germline-derived CDR1 and CDR2 are DFQATT and SNEGSKA (reference sequence). The CDR3 sequence: CSAEGQGTSPLHF.

CDR3 protein: CASSLAENTRELFF. The chain links TRBV12-3 or TRBV12-4 to TRBJ2-2. The CDR3 runs to 14 residues.

The CDR3 region is CASRASGMYEQYF. V and J are TRBV7-9 and TRBJ2-7; TCRdb's D call of TRBD2 is untestable without DNA. This CDR3 comprises 13 residues. The germline gives CDR1 SEHNR, CDR2 FQNEAQ (reference sequence).

The chain has TRBV6-5 and TRBJ1-1. Germline CDR1 and CDR2: MNHEY and SVGAGI. The CDR3 consists of 13 residues. The CDR3 loop is CASSYGENTEAFF.

V is TRBV11-2 and J is TRBJ2-1; there is no DNA to check the TCRdb D call of TRBD2. Germline values: CDR1 SGHAT, CDR2 FQNNGV. The CDR3 has 12 amino acids. The CDR3: CASSPLDNEQFF.

The chain is built from TRBV5-6 and TRBJ2-7; TCRdb's D call of TRBD2 is untestable without DNA. The CDR3 covers 13 residues. Per germline, CDR1 SGHDT and CDR2 YYEEEE. The CDR3 here is CASSLSGPYEQYF.

CDR3: CASSLGGQGFYGYTF. This rearrangement joins TRBV5-1 to TRBJ1-2; TCRdb selects TRBD1, and the lack of DNA leaves this call unchecked. This CDR3 is 15 amino acids long. Per the germline V gene, CDR1 is SGHRS and CDR2 is YFSETQ. Full variable domain (outside the CDR3, taken from reference TRBV5-1 and TRBJ1-2): KAGVTQTPRYLIKTRGQQVTLSCSPISGHRSVSWYQQTPGQGLQFLFEYFSETQRNKGNFPGRFSGRQFSNSRSEMNVSTLELGDSALYLCASSLGGQGFYGYTFGSGTRLTVV.

CDR3 in amino acids: CASSLDTGGLYTGELFF. V is TRBV11-2 and J is TRBJ2-2; TCRdb designates TRBD1, a call that cannot be tested without DNA. Germline V gene lookup returns CDR1 SGHAT and CDR2 FQNNGV. The CDR3 covers 17 residues.

This sequence joins TRBV28 and TRBJ2-3; the TCRdb D gene call, TRBD2, has no DNA to confirm it. Germline V gene sequence: CDR1 MDHEN, CDR2 SYDVKM. The CDR3 consists of 11 residues. This chain's CDR3 is CASSWASEQYF. The full variable domain, rest sourced from reference TRBV28 and TRBJ2-3, is DVKVTQSSRYLVKRTGEKVFLECVQDMDHENMFWYRQDPGLGLRLIYFSYDVKMKEKGDIPEGYSVSREKKERFSLILESASTNQTSMYLCASSWASEQYFGPGTRLTVL.

This chain's CDR3 is CASSPTQYQEIQYF. The chain joins TRBV7-9 to TRBJ2-5. The germline V gene has CDR1 SEHNR and CDR2 FQNEAQ (reference sequence). This CDR3 comprises 14 residues.

V gene TRBV29-1 combines with J gene TRBJ2-7. Germline V gene lookup returns CDR1 SQVTM and CDR2 ANQGSEA. This CDR3 has 13 amino acids. CDR3 loop: CSVGDALTYEQYF.

The rearrangement joins TRBV5-4 to TRBJ1-2. This CDR3 has 16 amino acids. CDR1 and CDR2 from the germline V gene are SGHNT and YYREEE (reference sequence). Here the CDR3 reads CASSFLLAAGLVGYTF.

V usage is TRBV19 and J usage is TRBJ1-6. The CDR3 is made up of 13 amino acids. Germline V gene data show CDR1 as LNHDA and CDR2 as SQIVND (reference sequence). The CDR3: CASSIVGDSPLHF.

V gene TRBV6-2 or TRBV6-3 combines with J gene TRBJ2-5; TCRdb reports TRBD2, a call that lacks DNA to check it against. Germline V gene sequence: CDR1 MNHEY, CDR2 SVGEGT. The CDR3 is 16 amino acids. The CDR3 here is CASSASDFQYQETQYF.

The chain joins TRBV7-9 to TRBJ1-1; there is no DNA to check the TCRdb D call of TRBD1. This CDR3 has 15 residues. The germline gives CDR1 SEHNR, CDR2 FQNEAQ (reference sequence). CDR3 region: CASSHPQGAPTEAFF.

The genes are TRBV4-2 and TRBJ1-1. The CDR3 runs to 15 residues. Germline lookup yields CDR1 LGHNA and CDR2 YNFKEQ. The CDR3 is CASSQEEGLNTEAFF.

V usage is TRBV4-3 and J usage is TRBJ2-1; the TRBD1 assignment by TCRdb is unverifiable without DNA. The CDR3 runs to 14 residues. CDR1 and CDR2 (germline): LGHNA, YSLEER. The CDR3 here is CASSQDRGYNEQFF.

This chain joins TRBV29-1 and TRBJ1-2. This CDR3 comprises 15 residues. Germline loops: CDR1 SQVTM, CDR2 ANQGSEA. Here the CDR3 reads CSVEASPQGRGGYTF.

This CDR3 is CASSERTSGSSETQYF. The chain joins TRBV9 to TRBJ2-5; TCRdb reports TRBD2, a call that lacks DNA to check it against. There are 16 residues in the CDR3. In germline, CDR1 is SGDLS, CDR2 YYNGEE.

The rearrangement uses TRBV12-3 or TRBV12-4 and TRBJ2-1; TCRdb selects TRBD2, and the lack of DNA leaves this call unchecked. This CDR3 contains 14 residues. CDR3 residues: CASSFGLGPNEQFF.

This chain joins TRBV9 and TRBJ2-1; the D call of TRBD2 rests on TCRdb alone, since no DNA is present to check it. CDR1 and CDR2 (germline): SGDLS, YYNGEE. The CDR3 is 19 amino acids. CDR3: CASSGIPASAGGPYNEQFF.

The V call is TRBV2, the J call TRBJ2-1; the TRBD2 assignment by TCRdb is unverifiable without DNA. The length of the CDR3 is 11 residues. Germline V gene data show CDR1 as SNHLY and CDR2 as FYNNEI. The CDR3 spells CASALVNEQFF.

This chain links TRBV2 with TRBJ2-1; the D call of TRBD2 rests on TCRdb alone, since no DNA is present to check it. The V gene's germline CDR1 is SNHLY and CDR2 FYNNEI. There are 18 residues in the CDR3. CDR3 sequence reads: CASSVETSGKSSYNEQFF. The whole variable domain, filled in from reference TRBV2 and TRBJ2-1, reads EPEVTQTPSHQVTQMGQEVILRCVPISNHLYFYWYRQILGQKVEFLVSFYNNEISEKSEIFDDQFSVERPDGSNFTLKIRSTKLEDSAMYFCASSVETSGKSSYNEQFFGPGTRLTVL.

The chain uses TRBV6-1 and TRBJ2-1; with no DNA, the TCRdb D assignment of TRBD1 cannot be verified. CDR1 is MNHNS, CDR2 SASEGT, per germline. The CDR3 is 15 amino acids. This chain's CDR3 is CASSVTGGSGNEQFF.

The rearrangement uses TRBV28 and TRBJ2-1; with no DNA, the TCRdb D assignment of TRBD2 cannot be verified. CDR1 is MDHEN and CDR2 is SYDVKM in the germline V gene. CDR3 length: 14 amino acids. The CDR3 is CASTLLRTFNEQFF.

The V call is TRBV12-3 or TRBV12-4, the J call TRBJ2-1; lacking DNA, the TRBD1 call made by TCRdb goes unchecked. The CDR3 covers 12 residues. CDR3 region: CASGGGVDEQFF.

The chain is built from TRBV14 and TRBJ2-3. Germline V gene lookup returns CDR1 SGHDN and CDR2 FVKESK. The length of the CDR3 is 17 residues. The CDR3 is CASSQDPRRFSTDTQYF.